These 3 T cell receptor beta chains came from one sample sequenced in a study of T cell repertoires in cytomegalovirus infection. Each CDR3 protein is one row after TCRdb ran MiXCR on the reads. The sample shows 400,000 or so distinct CDR3 sequences, under 40% of them seen only once. The sequencing sample was made of PBMCs. Receptor source: a human donor in good health (CMV status not recorded). Some clones in this sample may be carry-over from other donors' samples.

As concerns this clonotype: Because it lacks the conserved phenylalanine or tryptophan at the end, this CDR3 is likely a read error. The V and J genes are TRBV5-1 and TRBJ2-7; possible D gene TRBD2, 6 bases. Germline CDR1 reads SGHRS; CDR2 reads YFSETQ. V lost 5 bases and J 5 bases, leaving 14 bases between the germline ends. CDR3 length equals 13 residues. The CDR3 DNA reads as TGCGCCAGCAGAGTGGGCGGGATCCACGAGCAGTACTCC. The encoded protein is CASRVGGIHEQYS.

The chain has TRBV5-6 and TRBJ1-1; D may be TRBD1 (6 bases). CDR1 SGHDT and CDR2 YYEEEE come from the germline V gene. V lost 4 bases to trimming and J lost 8 bases, with 12 bases between them. This CDR3 comprises 12 residues. CDR3 coding DNA: TGTGCCAGCAGCGCACGGGACATAGAAGCTTTCTTT. This gives the protein CASSARDIEAFF.

The rearrangement uses TRBV19 and TRBJ2-2; TRBD1 aligns across 10 bases. V dropped 5 bases and J dropped 6; count of bases not matched to a gene: 9. The CDR3 runs to 16 residues. The germline gives CDR1 LNHDA, CDR2 SQIVND (reference sequence). CDR3 residues: CASSPRDRGRAGELFF. The CDR3 DNA is TGTGCCAGTAGTCCCCGGGACAGGGGTCGGGCCGGGGAGCTGTTTTTT.